This paragraph covers one T cell receptor beta chain sequence. The antigen remains unidentified. 5'RACE with constant-segment primers yielded barcoded, UMI-tagged TCR alpha and TCR beta cDNA libraries. MiXCR was run by TCRdb on the 5' RACE reads, yielding one entry per CDR3 protein. The sample records under 550,000 distinct CDR3 sequences, roughly 20% being singletons. These data come from a study of T-cell memory formation after mild COVID-19. Study-level findings and limits: Later expanders leaned toward CD4+, whereas clones contracting from day 15 to 85 were balanced CD4/CD8. There were some responding clones in pre-infection memory, which suggested that cross-reactive memory had joined.

In germline, CDR1 is SNHLY, CDR2 FYNNEI. The CDR3 extends over 13 amino acids. The V end lost 6 bases, the J end lost 4 bases, and 12 bases lay between the germline ends. The TCR was taken from an adult woman who had mild COVID-19 (a few samples of this study predate the infection). Cell type and time point are not known. The chain combines TRBV2 with TRBJ2-5; D is undetermined. The sample consisted of PBMCs or a T cell subset sorted from them (not recorded which). CDR3 amino acids: CASRTSPVETQYF. DNA of the CDR3: TGTGCCAGCAGGACGTCGCCGGTAGAGACCCAGTACTTC.